This TCR beta chain was identified in a study of identical twins (dated by TCRdb to 2015 to 2016). With respect to the entire study: To test whether fetal clonotypes persist, this study deep-sequenced TCR alpha and beta repertoires from monozygotic twins, from unrelated adults of various ages, and from cord blood. To rule out contamination, replicate twin experiments were performed at different times with different library preparation protocols.

The library was made by 5' RACE. For sequencing, an Illumina HiSeq 2000 was employed. Template switching introduced a universal primer binding site; the final cDNA contained a unique molecular identifier, enabling accurate counting of TCR cDNA molecules. Specific primers in the conserved constant-segment region were used to synthesize first-strand cDNA for the TCR alpha and beta chains. To control for contamination, every cDNA library was double barcoded, receiving both a SMART-Mk sample barcode and Illumina barcodes. TruSeq adapter sequences, together with Illumina sample barcodes, were added in two successive PCR steps. The TCR alpha and beta cDNA libraries were sequenced on the Illumina HiSeq platform using custom primers. The paper's data handling went like this. Raw reads were processed with MiGEC to extract unique molecular identifiers, and MiXCR was used to determine CDR3 positions. Recombination models were inferred per individual with the repgenHMM and IGoR tools using an EM algorithm. The tcR package in R was used for shared clonotype analysis, with sharing normalized by the product of cloneset sizes. To study raw recombination free of thymic and clonal selection effects, out-of-frame nonproductive sequences were analyzed. The raw public reads went through TCRdb reprocessing: fastp at Q25, MiXCR clone calling, in-frame beta chains kept. Identical CDR3 protein sequences are pooled into one entry, listed with their most common genes and DNA. The V and J calls shown here were made by TCRdb, not taken from the authors' results. This sample holds 1.5 million to 2 million distinct CDR3 sequences; around a third were observed only once. Roughly 0.3% of the sample belongs to the ten largest clones.

This clonotype was counted a few times. No cognate antigen has been identified for it. Per-base qualities were not stored, and no clone one base away is much larger. Study-wide findings and limitations: Abundant cord blood beta clonotypes had fewer insertions, young adult naive repertoires showed a similar but weaker trend, and memory repertoires showed no such trend. Conclusions relied on cross-sectional statistical analysis, since the same donors could not be followed over many years. In beta out-of-frame sequences, excess twin sharing was weaker, because having fewer shared sequences lowered the signal-to-noise ratio. Out-of-frame TCR alpha sharing in monozygotic twins was systematically underestimated by recombination models, whereas sharing between unrelated individuals was in agreement with the recombination models. Zero-insertion analyses could be partly confounded by invariant T cells such as MAIT and iNKT, although diverse VJ usage argued against such confounding for most clonotypes. Compared with coincidental sharing between unrelated individuals, out-of-frame TCR alpha sequences shared between twins showed an excess of sequences with low generation probability.

Based on the germline V gene, the CDR1 and CDR2 sequences are MNHEY and SVGAGI. The CDR3 starts with the cysteine, ends with the phenylalanine, and has 15 residues. Of the read, only the CDR3 DNA is kept; its 45 bases are in frame from base 1. V drops 5 bases and J drops 6 bases, leaving 19 bases in between. Only healthy Caucasian donors were included. Recombination joined TRBV6-5 with TRBJ1-1; tentative D gene TRBD1, with 6 bases matching. The sample was cord blood. This receptor was obtained from a newborn girl in good health. This receptor carries the CDR3 CASSPPMGRGSEAFF. The sequence in DNA is TGTGCCAGCAGTCCCCCAATGGGGAGGGGGTCTGAAGCTTTCTTT.